These T cell receptor beta chains were read from a single sample in a study of cytomegalovirus exposure and HLA in healthy donors. TCRdb keeps only in-frame clones here, not all; method: immunoSEQ multiplex PCR. The sample features about 170,000 clones, with roughly 0.83% in its top ten. The sequenced sample consisted of PBMCs. The receptors originated from a young woman in good health and CMV-seropositive. Each CDR3 is given with its conserved first and last residue. The D gene is left open where the match is weak.

>NA|TRBV2|TRBJ1-3
TGTGCCAGCAGGGGAATTCGGGGGGTGTCTGGAAACACCATATATTTT
CASRGIRGVSGNTIYF
>TRBD2|TRBV6-5|TRBJ2-1
TGTGCCAGCAGTTACTCGGCTAGCGGGAGTGTGCAGTTCTTC
CASSYSASGSVQFF
>NA|TRBV5-1|TRBJ2-3
TGCGCCAGCAGCTTGGCGGAGGGAGTAGGAGATACGCAGTATTTT
CASSLAEGVGDTQYF
>TRBD2|TRBV4-3|TRBJ2-1
TGCGCCAGCAGCCAAACCGGGACTAGCGGGTACAATGAGCAGTTCTTC
CASSQTGTSGYNEQFF
>TRBD2|TRBV2|TRBJ2-1
TGTGCCAGAAACGCCCCCCTAGCGGGAGATAATGAGCAGTTCTTC
CARNAPLAGDNEQFF
>NA|TRBV12-5|TRBJ2-5
TGTGCTAGTGGTTTCCGGGGGTGGGACAGACACCAAGAGACCCAGTACTTC
CASGFRGWDRHQETQYF
>TRBD2|TRBV10-1|TRBJ2-2
TGCGCCAGCAGTGAGTCGGGGAGCGGGGCGAACACCGGGGAGCTGTTTTTT
CASSESGSGANTGELFF
>TRBD1|TRBV2|TRBJ2-5
TGTGCCAGCAGCACGAGACAGGGACCGGGGACCCAGTACTTC
CASSTRQGPGTQYF
>NA|TRBV5-1|TRBJ1-1
TGCGCCAGCAGCGCAGGGGATTTGAACACTGAAGCTTTCTTT
CASSAGDLNTEAFF
>TRBD2|TRBV4-2|TRBJ2-3
TGTGCCAGCAGCCAAAGAGTAGCGGGGAACACAGATACGCAGTATTTT
CASSQRVAGNTDTQYF
>NA|TRBV6-5|TRBJ2-7
TGTGCCAGCAGTTTCACCCGGGGCGAGCAGTACTTC
CASSFTRGEQYF
>TRBD2|TRBV7-2|TRBJ2-2
TGTGCCAGCAGCTTGGCGGTCCAGCGGGGGGGCCTAGATGCCGGGGAGCTGTTTTTT
CASSLAVQRGGLDAGELFF
>NA|TRBV15|TRBJ2-7
TGTGCCACCAGCCCCGACGGCGGTCCCTACGAGCAGTACTTC
CATSPDGGPYEQYF
>TRBD1|TRBV6-5|TRBJ1-1
TGTGCCAGCACCAGGGACAGGGGGCGAACTGAAGCTTTCTTT
CASTRDRGRTEAFF
>TRBD1|TRBV6-6|TRBJ2-7
TGTGCCAGCAGTTACCGGGACAGGGTGTACGAGCAGTACTTC
CASSYRDRVYEQYF
>TRBD2|TRBV7-2|TRBJ2-3
TGTGCCAGCAGCTTAAGGAGCGGGGGCAGCACAGATACGCAGTATTTT
CASSLRSGGSTDTQYF
>NA|TRBV21-1|TRBJ2-1
TGTGCCAGCAGCAAAGAGGGGAGACAGGGAGCCTACAATGAGCAGTTCTTC
CASSKEGRQGAYNEQFF
>TRBD2|TRBV4-1|TRBJ2-2
TGCGCCAGCAGCCTGACCCTAGCGGCCGACACCGGGGAGCTGTTTTTT
CASSLTLAADTGELFF
>NA|TRBV11-1|TRBJ2-5
TGTGCCAGCAGCTTAGGCAGAAAAGAGACCCAGTACTTC
CASSLGRKETQYF
>NA|TRBV6-6|TRBJ1-1
TGTGCCAGCAGTTTCCCTGGGGGGGGCACTGAAGCTTTCTTT
CASSFPGGGTEAFF
>NA|TRBV19|TRBJ1-1
TGTGCCAGTAGTATGAGGGTTTCGAACACTGAAGCTTTCTTT
CASSMRVSNTEAFF
>NA|TRBV18|TRBJ1-5
TGTGCCAGCTCACTCACCCTAGGTGGGAATCAGCCCCAGCATTTT
CASSLTLGGNQPQHF
>TRBD1|TRBV10-1|TRBJ2-1
TGCGCCAGCAGCTCGGACAGGGATTCCTACAATGAGCAGTTCTTC
CASSSDRDSYNEQFF
>NA|TRBV27|TRBJ1-3
TGTGCCAGCAGCCCCACTGCGGGAAACACCATATATTTT
CASSPTAGNTIYF
>NA|TRBV7-7|TRBJ2-2
TGTGCCACTATCACAGGAACCGGGGAGCTGTTTTTT
CATITGTGELFF
>NA|TRBV5-4|TRBJ1-1
TGTGCCAGCAGCTTAGACGGATCTAGGGCTTTCTTT
CASSLDGSRAFF
>NA|TRBV7-2|TRBJ2-2
TGTGCCAGCAGCTTATTGAGTACCGGGGAGCTGTTTTTT
CASSLLSTGELFF
>TRBD1|TRBV11-3|TRBJ1-2
TGTGCCAGCAGCCCTGCGGGACAGTACTATGGCTACACCTTC
CASSPAGQYYGYTF
>NA|TRBV29-1|TRBJ1-3
TGCAGCGTTGATTTAGGGGCGGGAAACACCATATATTTT
CSVDLGAGNTIYF
>TRBD1|TRBV6-5|TRBJ2-4
TGTGCCAGCAGTTCCTCCGGGACAGTTGGCATTCAGTACTTC
CASSSSGTVGIQYF
>NA|TRBV18|TRBJ1-1
TGTGCCAGCTCACCCACTGTTAACACTGAAGCTTTCTTT
CASSPTVNTEAFF
>NA|TRBV4-2|TRBJ2-1
TGTGCCAGCAGCCAAGAGTCTAGCTCCTACAATGAGCAGTTCTTC
CASSQESSSYNEQFF
>TRBD2|TRBV29-1|TRBJ2-1
TGCAGCGGTAGCGGGAGTTTATACAATGAGCAGTTCTTC
CSGSGSLYNEQFF
>TRBD1|TRBV2|TRBJ1-2
TGTGCCAGCATGACGACAGGGGAGTATGGCTACACCTTC
CASMTTGEYGYTF
>NA|TRBV7-2|TRBJ2-5
TGTGCCAGCAGCTTTACGCGGGGCACCCAAGAGACCCAGTACTTC
CASSFTRGTQETQYF
>NA|TRBV5-5|TRBJ2-1
TGTGCCAGCAGCTCACGCGTCGGAGCGAACAATGAGCAGTTCTTC
CASSSRVGANNEQFF